This T cell receptor beta chain was captured in a study of blood T cell repertoires in COVID-19. Study background: COVID-19 samples from acute and convalescent phases originated in the United States, Italy and Spain.

Per the study methods: Amplifying reference gene primers gave estimates of nucleated cell counts. Clones were sequenced by immunoSEQ multiplex PCR, and TCRdb holds only the in-frame ones, with some missing. V and J calls and clone size follow that table, whereas D and trimming were derived from the DNA. The sample records roughly 140,000 clones, 85% being singletons. The CDR3 runs to 16 residues. CDR1 and CDR2 (germline): ENHRY, SYGVKD. Deletions cut 4 bases from V and 6 bases from J, with 16 bases between. Sequenced sample: peripheral blood. The clonotype was recovered from a woman aged 40 to 50 with active or convalescent COVID-19. V gene TRBV10-3 combines with J gene TRBJ1-6, with a weak D call TRBD1 (5 bases). The CDR3 DNA reads as TGTGCCATCAGTGGGGAGGGGCTTGAGACTAATTCACCCCTCCACTTT. It codes for CAISGEGLETNSPLHF.